Listed below are T cell receptor beta chains from one sample, sequenced in a study of shared clonotypes between healthy human individuals. The table came from immunoSEQ multiplex PCR; TCRdb's copy has only in-frame clones and leaves some out. The table records hundreds of thousands of clones, roughly 95% of them present only once. What was sequenced was naive CD8+ T cells sorted from blood. These receptors were taken from a woman aged 25 to 39 in good health. Each CDR3 is given with its conserved first and last residue. Clone sizes are given selectively: once, few, many, or a class where the clone is expanded.

TRBJ2-7,-,12,TRBV5-6,CASSHSGNEQYF
TRBJ1-5,-,16,TRBV6-6,CASSSTAQYSNQPQHF
TRBJ2-4,-,12,TRBV28,CASSFAKNIQYF
TRBJ2-1,-,16,TRBV4-1,CASSKRDSYSYNEQFF
TRBJ1-2,once,13,TRBV7-9,CASMVVPNYGYTF
TRBJ2-7,-,14,TRBV7-9,CASSSSLANYEQYF
TRBJ2-3,-,13,TRBV27,CASSLSSTDTQYF
TRBJ1-3,-,15,TRBV5-1,CASSLAAGSGNTIYF
TRBJ1-5,-,14,TRBV4-1,CASSWDRGRQPQHF
TRBJ2-3,-,18,TRBV16,CASTPGAGTTYSTDTQYF
TRBJ2-1,-,16,TRBV6-5,CASSYTSGELYNEQFF
TRBJ1-1,few,14,TRBV5-4,CASSLGTGYTEAFF
TRBJ2-2,-,13,TRBV4-1,CASSQAVTGELFF
TRBJ2-1,-,14,TRBV2,CASSGRVSYNEQFF
TRBJ1-2,once,15,TRBV27,CASSPGQHPNYGYTF
TRBJ2-2,once,14,TRBV9,CASSVWTDTGELFF
TRBJ2-7,once,13,TRBV27,CASSLYSGEEQYF
TRBJ2-1,once,17,TRBV27,CASSHGTPGPLYNEQFF
TRBJ2-1,-,15,TRBV2,CASRADSQAYNEQFF
TRBJ2-1,-,16,TRBV27,CASNAVSGTKKGEQFF
TRBJ1-4,-,15,TRBV9,CASSVGGTGLEKLFF
TRBJ2-2,-,16,TRBV4-1,CASSPDQGGDTGELFF
TRBJ2-7,few,14,TRBV19,CASSAGTGVYEQYF
TRBJ2-7,-,16,TRBV28,CASSIPGSGRRGEQYF
TRBJ2-3,-,15,TRBV29-1,CSVEWVGAITDTQYF
TRBJ2-2,-,15,TRBV2,CASSVAGQNTGELFF
TRBJ2-2,-,13,TRBV7-9,CASSFSAPGELFF
TRBJ1-2,-,15,TRBV7-9,CASSLDFPGLYGYTF
TRBJ1-2,-,17,TRBV9,CASSVGTVVDSRSGYTF
TRBJ2-1,-,14,TRBV28,CASSLWDSRDEQFF
TRBJ1-1,-,17,TRBV19,CASSINFGRAPSTEAFF
TRBJ2-7,-,14,TRBV6-5,CASSYRGVGLEQYF
TRBJ2-3,-,16,TRBV15,CATSTSRLLRTDTQYF
TRBJ1-2,-,14,TRBV9,CASSNGGGTYGYTF
TRBJ1-1,-,13,TRBV5-6,CASTPGDGTEAFF
TRBJ2-5,-,19,TRBV5-1,CASSLNLVGGRGTGETQYF
TRBJ1-4,-,14,TRBV11-2,CASSLRDRNEKLFF
TRBJ2-1,-,19,TRBV5-1,CASSVLETGTSGYVNEQFF
TRBJ2-1,-,14,TRBV27,CASSLIAGGGEQFF
TRBJ2-1,-,15,TRBV5-1,CASSLRWQGAYEQFF
TRBJ2-2,-,14,TRBV7-9,CASTLTGPTGELFF
TRBJ2-7,-,12,TRBV7-6,CASSSAGYEQYF
TRBJ2-1,-,18,TRBV9,CASSAGTSGRGGYNEQFF
TRBJ1-2,-,8,TRBV20-1,CSADGYTF
TRBJ2-7,-,16,TRBV5-4,CASSPTSSGYSYEQYF
TRBJ2-7,-,15,TRBV5-6,CASSVRTERAGEQYF
TRBJ1-3,-,15,TRBV4-1,CASSQDGGSGNTIYF
TRBJ2-5,-,16,TRBV28,CASSQTKSQNQETQYF